Listed below are T cell receptor beta chains from one sample, sequenced in a study of cytomegalovirus exposure and HLA in healthy donors. TCRdb's table, derived via immunoSEQ multiplex PCR, lists solely in-frame clones and lacks some. The sample contains some 110,000 clones, around 75% of which appear only once. The sequencing sample was made of PBMCs. The receptors here all came from a woman between 25 and 40 years old in good health and CMV-seronegative. Both conserved end residues are part of each CDR3. Each record gives: clone size, D gene, J gene, V gene, CDR3 protein, CDR3 DNA. The D gene is left open where the match is weak. Size is omitted from some rows. Given values are once, few, many or a class for expanded clones.

>.|TRBD1|TRBJ1-3|TRBV30
CAWRRGLLSGNTIYF
TGTGCCTGGCGCAGGGGGCTCCTCTCTGGAAACACCATATATTTT
>.|.|TRBJ1-1|TRBV29-1
CSVYSGDTEAFF
TGCAGCGTCTACTCAGGGGACACTGAAGCTTTCTTT
>.|.|TRBJ1-1|TRBV6-5
CASSYLGQNTEAFF
TGTGCCAGCAGTTACCTTGGACAGAACACTGAAGCTTTCTTT
>.|.|TRBJ1-1|TRBV30
CAWSPGQLKAFF
TGTGCCTGGAGTCCCGGACAGCTTAAAGCTTTCTTT
>.|TRBD1|TRBJ2-5|TRBV9
CASSVAPGTALETQYF
TGTGCCAGCAGCGTAGCCCCCGGGACAGCGTTAGAGACCCAGTACTTC
>few|TRBD1|TRBJ1-3|TRBV5-4
CASSLRTGEVDTIYF
TGTGCCAGCAGCCTCCGGACAGGGGAGGTAGACACCATATATTTT
>.|.|TRBJ2-1|TRBV5-1
CASSPLAERSYNEQFF
TGCGCCAGCAGCCCCCTGGCGGAACGCTCCTACAATGAGCAGTTCTTC
>few|TRBD2|TRBJ2-3|TRBV6-5
CASSLSSGRVDTQYF
TGTGCCAGCAGTTTGTCTAGCGGGAGGGTAGATACGCAGTATTTT
>.|TRBD1|TRBJ2-7|TRBV23-1
CASSHFPWTGYEQYF
TGCGCCAGCAGTCATTTCCCCTGGACAGGCTACGAGCAGTACTTC
>.|.|TRBJ1-6|TRBV5-6
CASTLGRGASPLHF
TGTGCCAGCACCCTTGGGCGGGGGGCATCACCCCTCCACTTT
>few|TRBD2|TRBJ2-5|TRBV7-2
CASSQGTSGLRETQYF
TGTGCCAGCAGCCAAGGGACTAGCGGGCTTAGGGAGACCCAGTACTTC
>.|TRBD1|TRBJ1-1|TRBV4-3
CASSRRRTGSLSTEAFF
TGCGCCAGCAGCCGGAGGCGGACAGGGTCGTTAAGCACTGAAGCTTTCTTT
>.|.|TRBJ2-7|TRBV13
CASSQTPVHEQYF
TGTGCCAGCAGTCAGACACCTGTCCACGAGCAGTACTTC
>.|.|TRBJ1-2|TRBV6-1
CASSEYGGLNYGYTF
TGTGCCAGCAGTGAATACGGGGGTCTTAACTATGGCTACACCTTC
>.|.|TRBJ1-5|TRBV15
CATSRDLQGGNQPQHF
TGTGCCACCAGCAGAGATCTCCAGGGTGGAAATCAGCCCCAGCATTTT
>.|.|TRBJ1-4|TRBV6-5
CASSYGTGSGKLFF
TGTGCCAGCAGTTACGGTACAGGGAGCGGAAAACTGTTTTTT
>.|TRBD1|TRBJ1-1|TRBV27
CASRGRDRGRAEAFF
TGTGCCAGCAGGGGGAGGGACAGGGGGCGAGCAGAAGCTTTCTTT
>.|TRBD2|TRBJ2-1|TRBV7-6
CASSPTSGGEQFF
TGTGCCAGCAGCCCGACTAGCGGGGGGGAGCAGTTCTTC
>.|TRBD1|TRBJ2-7|TRBV6-5
CASSYRDRGYEQYF
TGTGCCAGCAGTTACCGGGACAGGGGCTACGAGCAGTACTTC
>.|.|TRBJ1-1|TRBV6-5
CASSFGQGTEAFF
TGTGCCAGCAGTTTTGGGCAGGGCACTGAAGCTTTCTTT
>.|.|TRBJ2-7|TRBV2
CASSEGGQYYEQYF
TGTGCCAGCAGTGAGGGAGGCCAGTACTACGAGCAGTACTTC
>.|.|TRBJ2-7|TRBV2
CASRPYFGGTLYEQYF
TGTGCCAGCAGACCCTATTTTGGAGGGACTTTATACGAGCAGTACTTC
>.|.|TRBJ2-3|TRBV13
CASVSRGTDTQYF
TGTGCCAGCGTGTCCCGGGGCACAGATACGCAGTATTTT
>.|.|TRBJ2-3|TRBV10-2
CASAPGTATDTQYF
TGCGCCAGCGCACCTGGGACTGCTACAGATACGCAGTATTTT
>.|.|TRBJ2-3|TRBV27
CASRGGRHSPISRLGTDTQYF
TGTGCCAGCAGGGGGGGACGTCACTCCCCTATATCCCGCCTAGGCACAGATACGCAGTATTTT
>.|.|TRBJ1-6|TRBV5-1
CASSRGNSPLHF
TGCGCCAGCAGTCGCGGGAATTCACCCCTCCACTTT